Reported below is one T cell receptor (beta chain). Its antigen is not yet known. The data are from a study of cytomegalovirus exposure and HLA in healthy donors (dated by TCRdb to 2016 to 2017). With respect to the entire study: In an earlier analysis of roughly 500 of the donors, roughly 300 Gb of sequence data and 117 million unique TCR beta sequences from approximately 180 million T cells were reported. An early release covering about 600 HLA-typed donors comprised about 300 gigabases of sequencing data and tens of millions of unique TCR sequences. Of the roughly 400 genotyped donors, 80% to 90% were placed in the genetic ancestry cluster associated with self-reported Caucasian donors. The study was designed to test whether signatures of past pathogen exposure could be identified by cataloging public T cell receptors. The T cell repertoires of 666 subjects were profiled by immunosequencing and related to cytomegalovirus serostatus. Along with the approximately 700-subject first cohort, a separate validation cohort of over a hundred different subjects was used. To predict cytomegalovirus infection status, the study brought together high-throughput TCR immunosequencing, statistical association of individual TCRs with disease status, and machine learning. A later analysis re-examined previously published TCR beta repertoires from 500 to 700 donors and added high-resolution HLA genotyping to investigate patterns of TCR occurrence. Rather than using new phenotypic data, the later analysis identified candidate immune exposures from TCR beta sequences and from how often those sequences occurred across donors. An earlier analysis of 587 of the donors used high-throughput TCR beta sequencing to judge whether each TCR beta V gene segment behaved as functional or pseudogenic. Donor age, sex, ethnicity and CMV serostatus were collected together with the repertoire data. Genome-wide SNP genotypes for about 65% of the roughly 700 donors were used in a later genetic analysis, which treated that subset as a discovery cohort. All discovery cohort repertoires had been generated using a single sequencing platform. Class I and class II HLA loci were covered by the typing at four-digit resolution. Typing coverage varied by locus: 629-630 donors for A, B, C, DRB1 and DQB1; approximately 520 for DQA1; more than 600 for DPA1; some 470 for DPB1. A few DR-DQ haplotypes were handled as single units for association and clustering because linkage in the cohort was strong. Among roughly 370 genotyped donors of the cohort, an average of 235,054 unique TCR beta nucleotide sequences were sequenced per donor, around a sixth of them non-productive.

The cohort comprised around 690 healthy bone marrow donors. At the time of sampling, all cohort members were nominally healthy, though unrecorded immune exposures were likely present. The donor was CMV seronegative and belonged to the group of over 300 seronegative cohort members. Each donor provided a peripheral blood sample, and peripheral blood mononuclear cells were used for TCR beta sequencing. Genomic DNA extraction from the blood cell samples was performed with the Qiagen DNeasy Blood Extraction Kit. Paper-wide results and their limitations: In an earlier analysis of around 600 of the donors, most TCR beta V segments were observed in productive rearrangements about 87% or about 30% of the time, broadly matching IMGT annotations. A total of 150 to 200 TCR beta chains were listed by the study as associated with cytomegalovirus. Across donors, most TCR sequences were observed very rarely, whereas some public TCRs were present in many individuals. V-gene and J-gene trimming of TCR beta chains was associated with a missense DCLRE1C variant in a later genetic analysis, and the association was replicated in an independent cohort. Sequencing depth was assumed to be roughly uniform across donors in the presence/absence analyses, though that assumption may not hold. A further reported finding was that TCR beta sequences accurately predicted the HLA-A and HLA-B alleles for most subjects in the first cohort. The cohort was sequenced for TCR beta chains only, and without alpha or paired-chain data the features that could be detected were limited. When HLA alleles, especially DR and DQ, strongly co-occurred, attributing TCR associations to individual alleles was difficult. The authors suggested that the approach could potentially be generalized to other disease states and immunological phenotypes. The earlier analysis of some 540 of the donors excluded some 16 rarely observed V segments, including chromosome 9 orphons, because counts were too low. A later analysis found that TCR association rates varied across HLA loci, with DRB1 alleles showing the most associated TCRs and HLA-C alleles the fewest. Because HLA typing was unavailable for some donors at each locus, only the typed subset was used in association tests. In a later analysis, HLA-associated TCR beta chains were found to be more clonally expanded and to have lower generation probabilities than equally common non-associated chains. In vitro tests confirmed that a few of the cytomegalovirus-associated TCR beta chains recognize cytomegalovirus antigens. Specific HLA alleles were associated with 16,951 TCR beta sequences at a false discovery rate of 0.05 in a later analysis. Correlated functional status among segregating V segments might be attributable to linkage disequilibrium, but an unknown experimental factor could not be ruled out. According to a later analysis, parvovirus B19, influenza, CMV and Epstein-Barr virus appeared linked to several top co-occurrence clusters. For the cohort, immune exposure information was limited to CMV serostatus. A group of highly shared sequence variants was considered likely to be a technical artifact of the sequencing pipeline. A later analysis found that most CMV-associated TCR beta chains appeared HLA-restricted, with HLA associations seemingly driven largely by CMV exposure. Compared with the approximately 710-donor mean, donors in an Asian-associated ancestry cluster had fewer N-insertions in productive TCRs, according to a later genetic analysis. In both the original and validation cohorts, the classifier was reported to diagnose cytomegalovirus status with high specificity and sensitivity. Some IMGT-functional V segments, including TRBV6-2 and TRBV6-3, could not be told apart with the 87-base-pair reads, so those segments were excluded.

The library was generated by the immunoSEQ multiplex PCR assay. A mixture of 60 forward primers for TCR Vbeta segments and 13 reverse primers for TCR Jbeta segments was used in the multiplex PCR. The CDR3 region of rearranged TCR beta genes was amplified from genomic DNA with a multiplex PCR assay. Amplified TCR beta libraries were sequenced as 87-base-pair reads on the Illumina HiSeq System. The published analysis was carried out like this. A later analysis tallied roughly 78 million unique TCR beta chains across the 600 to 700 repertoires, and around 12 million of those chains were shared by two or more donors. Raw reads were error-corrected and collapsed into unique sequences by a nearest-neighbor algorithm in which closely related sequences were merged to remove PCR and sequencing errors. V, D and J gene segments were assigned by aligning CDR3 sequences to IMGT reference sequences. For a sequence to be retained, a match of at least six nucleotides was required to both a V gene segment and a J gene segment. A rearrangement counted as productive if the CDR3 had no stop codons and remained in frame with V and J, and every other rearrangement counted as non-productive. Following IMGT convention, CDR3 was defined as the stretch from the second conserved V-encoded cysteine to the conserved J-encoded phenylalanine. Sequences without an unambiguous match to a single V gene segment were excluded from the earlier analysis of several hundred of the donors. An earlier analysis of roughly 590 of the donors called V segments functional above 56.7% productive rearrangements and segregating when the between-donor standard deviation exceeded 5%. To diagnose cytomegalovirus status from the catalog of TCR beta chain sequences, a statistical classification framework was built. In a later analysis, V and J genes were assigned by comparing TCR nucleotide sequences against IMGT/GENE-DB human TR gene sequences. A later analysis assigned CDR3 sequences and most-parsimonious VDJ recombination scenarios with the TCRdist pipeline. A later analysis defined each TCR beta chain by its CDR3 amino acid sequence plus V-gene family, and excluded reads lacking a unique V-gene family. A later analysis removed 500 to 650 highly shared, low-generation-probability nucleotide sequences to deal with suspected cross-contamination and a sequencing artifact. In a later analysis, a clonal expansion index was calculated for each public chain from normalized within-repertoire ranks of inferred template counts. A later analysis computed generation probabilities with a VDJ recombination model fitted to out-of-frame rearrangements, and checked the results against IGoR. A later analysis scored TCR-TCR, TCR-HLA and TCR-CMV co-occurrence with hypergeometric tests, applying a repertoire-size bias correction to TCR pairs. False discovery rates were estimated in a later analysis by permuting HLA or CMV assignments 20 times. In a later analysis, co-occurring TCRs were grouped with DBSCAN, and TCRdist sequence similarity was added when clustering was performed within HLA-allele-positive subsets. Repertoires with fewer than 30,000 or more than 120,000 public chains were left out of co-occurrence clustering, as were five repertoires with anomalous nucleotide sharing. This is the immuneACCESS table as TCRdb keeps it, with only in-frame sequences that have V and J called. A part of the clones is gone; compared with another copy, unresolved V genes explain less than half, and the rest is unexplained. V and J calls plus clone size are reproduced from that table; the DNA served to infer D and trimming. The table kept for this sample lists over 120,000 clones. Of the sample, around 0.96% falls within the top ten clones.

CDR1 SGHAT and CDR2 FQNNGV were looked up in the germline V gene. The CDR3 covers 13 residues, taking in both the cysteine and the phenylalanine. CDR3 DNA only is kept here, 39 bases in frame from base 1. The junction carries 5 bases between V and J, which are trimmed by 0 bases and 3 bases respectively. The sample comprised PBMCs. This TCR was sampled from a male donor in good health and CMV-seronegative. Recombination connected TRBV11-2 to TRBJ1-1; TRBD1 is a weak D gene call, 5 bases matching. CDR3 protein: CASSLEGHTEAFF. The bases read TGTGCCAGCAGCTTAGAGGGGCACACTGAAGCTTTCTTT.